Listed below are T cell receptor beta chains from one sample, sequenced in a study of cytomegalovirus exposure and HLA in healthy donors. The assay was immunoSEQ multiplex PCR, and TCRdb's table has in-frame clones only and misses some. This table has approximately 170,000 clones, 80% to 85% appearing once. Sequenced input: PBMCs. Source of these receptors: a boy between 2 and 10 years old in good health and CMV-seronegative. Each CDR3 is given with its conserved first and last residue. D genes are given only for firm matches. Clone size is given for some rows only: seen once, a few or many times, or a class if the clone is expanded.

.	TRBJ2-2	17	.	TRBV7-6	CASSLWGDGANTGELFF	TGTGCCAGCAGCTTATGGGGCGATGGCGCGAACACCGGGGAGCTGTTTTTT
.	TRBJ1-2	14	.	TRBV5-6	CASSLDGGVYGYTF	TGTGCCAGCAGCTTGGATGGAGGGGTCTATGGCTACACCTTC
.	TRBJ2-3	16	once	TRBV19	CASSIVGGQSTDTQYF	TGTGCCAGTAGTATAGTCGGGGGGCAGAGCACAGATACGCAGTATTTT
.	TRBJ2-3	13	.	TRBV5-4	CASSEIAVDTQYF	TGTGCCAGCAGCGAAATAGCGGTAGATACGCAGTATTTT
.	TRBJ2-1	12	.	TRBV6-5	CASSRGGYEQFF	TGTGCCAGCAGCCGAGGTGGGTATGAGCAGTTCTTC
TRBD2	TRBJ2-1	15	.	TRBV6-1	CASREGLAVFNEQFF	TGTGCCAGCAGGGAGGGACTAGCGGTTTTCAATGAGCAGTTCTTC
.	TRBJ2-3	16	.	TRBV5-4	CASSLVKGLGTDTQYF	TGTGCCAGCAGCTTGGTGAAGGGGCTGGGTACAGATACGCAGTATTTT
.	TRBJ2-3	15	few	TRBV19	CASSTSASRTDTQYF	TGTGCCAGTAGTACTAGCGCCTCACGGACAGATACGCAGTATTTT
.	TRBJ2-1	16	few	TRBV15	CATSRELTGSYNEQFF	TGTGCCACCAGCAGAGAACTGACAGGCTCCTACAATGAGCAGTTCTTC
TRBD1	TRBJ1-5	12	.	TRBV30	CAWGPGGQPQHF	TGTGCCTGGGGCCCAGGGGGGCAGCCCCAGCATTTT
.	TRBJ2-7	13	few	TRBV30	CAWSLRGRDEQYF	TGTGCCTGGAGTCTTCGAGGGAGAGACGAGCAGTACTTC
TRBD1	TRBJ1-5	14	.	TRBV19	CASSLRTGGQPQHF	TGTGCCAGTAGTCTACGGACAGGGGGGCAGCCCCAGCATTTT
.	TRBJ1-5	13	.	TRBV7-6	CASSAGGNQPQHF	TGTGCCAGCAGCGCGGGGGGGAATCAGCCCCAGCATTTT
.	TRBJ1-3	14	.	TRBV11-2	CASSWAASGNTIYF	TGTGCCAGCAGCTGGGCAGCCTCTGGAAACACCATATATTTT
TRBD2	TRBJ2-7	14	.	TRBV27	CASMLAASSYEQYF	TGTGCCAGCATGCTAGCGGCCAGCTCCTACGAGCAGTACTTC
.	TRBJ2-5	15	.	TRBV5-1	CASSSAQGRGGTQYF	TGCGCCAGCAGTTCCGCCCAGGGCCGAGGGGGGACCCAGTACTTC
TRBD2	TRBJ2-2	15	.	TRBV6-6	CASSYITSGGWELFF	TGTGCCAGCAGTTACATCACTAGCGGGGGCTGGGAGCTGTTTTTT
TRBD2	TRBJ2-1	16	.	TRBV7-9	CASSLSAGTTYNEQFF	TGTGCCAGCAGCTTATCGGCCGGGACTACCTACAATGAGCAGTTCTTC
TRBD2	TRBJ2-1	15	.	TRBV29-1	CSVEVTSGPWNEQFF	TGCAGCGTTGAAGTAACTAGCGGGCCTTGGAATGAGCAGTTCTTC
.	TRBJ1-2	15	.	TRBV6-6	CASSYGGKAGYGYTF	TGTGCCAGCAGCTACGGGGGGAAAGCGGGCTATGGCTACACCTTC
.	TRBJ1-5	13	.	TRBV6-6	CASSSVAGQPQHF	TGTGCCAGCAGTTCGGTGGCGGGTCAGCCCCAGCATTTT
.	TRBJ2-5	13	.	TRBV29-1	CSVSGSHAETQYF	TGCAGCGTGTCCGGGTCTCACGCAGAGACCCAGTACTTC
TRBD2	TRBJ2-1	14	.	TRBV25-1	CASSALAGPFRVFF	TGTGCCAGCAGTGCTCTAGCGGGACCCTTCCGGGTTTTCTTC
.	TRBJ1-1	17	.	TRBV7-2	CASSLVFGQRGNTEAFF	TGTGCCAGCAGCTTAGTTTTCGGACAACGAGGGAACACTGAAGCTTTCTTT
TRBD1	TRBJ2-1	14	few	TRBV4-3	CASSQMTGSNEQFF	TGCGCCAGCAGCCAAATGACAGGGTCAAATGAGCAGTTCTTC
.	TRBJ1-1	13	.	TRBV5-1	CASSLVVGAEAFF	TGCGCCAGCAGCTTGGTTGTGGGAGCTGAAGCTTTCTTT
TRBD1	TRBJ1-2	15	.	TRBV2	CASGGQGGGEGGYTF	TGTGCCAGCGGGGGACAGGGCGGCGGTGAGGGTGGCTACACCTTC
TRBD2	TRBJ2-1	16	.	TRBV9	CASSVAGTSGVNEQFF	TGTGCCAGCAGCGTAGCGGGGACTAGCGGGGTAAATGAGCAGTTCTTC
.	TRBJ2-7	16	.	TRBV11-2	CASSLVPPRIPYEQYF	TGTGCCAGCAGCTTAGTCCCACCGCGTATCCCCTACGAGCAGTACTTC
.	TRBJ2-2	14	once	TRBV6-6	CASSYRGNTGELFF	TGTGCCAGCAGTTACAGGGGAAACACCGGGGAGCTGTTTTTT
TRBD1	TRBJ1-2	13	.	TRBV6-4	CASSVGTGFGYTF	TGTGCCAGCAGCGTCGGGACAGGGTTTGGCTACACCTTC
.	TRBJ1-6	15	.	TRBV5-6	CASSSAGRTSSPLHF	TGTGCCAGCAGCTCGGCAGGGCGTACGAGTTCACCCCTCCACTTT
TRBD2	TRBJ2-2	18	.	TRBV2	CASSENWAGGPNTGELFF	TGTGCCAGCAGTGAAAATTGGGCGGGAGGGCCGAACACCGGGGAGCTGTTTTTT
.	TRBJ1-1	14	.	TRBV14	CASSQHRRGDEAFF	TGTGCCAGCAGCCAACATCGCCGCGGGGATGAAGCTTTCTTT
.	TRBJ2-3	13	.	TRBV6-6	CASSYPNHDTQYF	TGTGCCAGCAGTTACCCTAACCATGATACGCAGTATTTT
TRBD1	TRBJ2-3	14	.	TRBV9	CASSLQGARDTQYF	TGTGCCAGCAGCCTACAGGGGGCGCGAGATACGCAGTATTTT
TRBD2	TRBJ2-1	13	.	TRBV11-2	CASSGGSTVGQFF	TGTGCCTCGAGCGGGGGGTCAACCGTCGGGCAGTTCTTC
.	TRBJ2-2	15	.	TRBV5-1	CASSGDSGPAGELFF	TGCGCCAGCAGCGGCGATTCGGGTCCGGCCGGGGAGCTGTTTTTT
TRBD1	TRBJ1-2	19	.	TRBV7-9	CASSLAPTRDRGIGYGYTF	TGTGCCAGCAGCTTAGCTCCTACCCGGGACAGGGGGATAGGGTATGGCTACACCTTC
.	TRBJ1-6	14	.	TRBV9	CASSVGGVNSPLHF	TGTGCCAGCAGCGTAGGGGGGGTTAATTCACCCCTCCACTTT
.	TRBJ1-5	14	few	TRBV28	CASSLGQFQQPQHF	TGTGCCAGCAGTTTAGGACAGTTTCAACAGCCCCAGCATTTT
TRBD2	TRBJ2-5	16	.	TRBV2	CASTTGGAGGWETQYF	TGTGCCAGCACTACGGGGGGAGCGGGGGGGTGGGAGACCCAGTACTTC
.	TRBJ1-4	14	.	TRBV30	CACRGRLQREKLFF	TGTGCCTGTCGAGGCCGTCTTCAAAGAGAAAAACTGTTTTTT
.	TRBJ1-4	17	.	TRBV7-9	CASSLAQRRPGNEKLFF	TGTGCCAGCAGCTTAGCTCAACGTCGACCGGGAAACGAAAAACTGTTTTTT